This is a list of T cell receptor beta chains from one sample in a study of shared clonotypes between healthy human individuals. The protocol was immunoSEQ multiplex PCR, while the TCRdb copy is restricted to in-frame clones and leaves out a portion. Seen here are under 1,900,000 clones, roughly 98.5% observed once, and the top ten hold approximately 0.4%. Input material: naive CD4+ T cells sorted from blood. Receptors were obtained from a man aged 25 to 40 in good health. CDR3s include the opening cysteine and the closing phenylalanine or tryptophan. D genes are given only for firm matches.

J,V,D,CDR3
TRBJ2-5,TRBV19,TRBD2,CASSIAGGGQETQYF
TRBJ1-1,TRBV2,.,CASSDTGPGTEAFF
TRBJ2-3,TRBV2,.,CASSLEVGDTQYF
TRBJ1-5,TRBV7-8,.,CASSPRRVGNQPQHF
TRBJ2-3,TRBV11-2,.,CASSPRFRYEYF
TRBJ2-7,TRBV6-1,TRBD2,CASQMTSGSSEQYF
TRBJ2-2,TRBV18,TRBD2,CASSPLSGRIAGELFF
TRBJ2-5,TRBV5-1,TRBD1,CASSLTGGGETQYF
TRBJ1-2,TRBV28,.,CASSPYYGYTF
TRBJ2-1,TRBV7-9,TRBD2,CASSPTSGRAYEQFF
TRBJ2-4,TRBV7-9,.,CASSLARFPTGNIQYF
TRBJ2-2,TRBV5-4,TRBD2,CASSLAGRSTGELFF
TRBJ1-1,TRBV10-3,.,CAIRGPNTEAFF
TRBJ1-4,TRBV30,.,CAWSQGLREKLFF
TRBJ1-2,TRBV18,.,CASSPPSQDYGYTF